This T cell receptor beta chain was observed in a study of CD8 T cells in ankylosing spondylitis. Remarks on this clonotype: The antigen remains unidentified.

The CDR3 has 16 amino acids. Trimming removed 2 bases at V and 1 base at J, with 13 bases between. Study-level results: In ankylosing spondylitis blood, a motif of roughly eight highly homologous TCR beta variants appeared characteristic.

MiXCR, run by TCRdb on the 5' RACE reads, gives a single entry per CDR3 protein. Of fewer than 450,000 distinct CDR3 sequences listed, more than 15% are singletons. This chain links TRBV12-3 or TRBV12-4 with TRBJ2-3; tentatively, D is TRBD2 (7 bases). The sample consisted of blood, either unsorted or a sorted T cell fraction (not recorded which). The sequence came from a male donor with ankylosing spondylitis. CDR3: CASSLSGGGGTDTQYF. The CDR3 coding sequence is TGTGCCAGCAGTTTATCCGGCGGGGGCGGCACAGATACGCAGTATTTT.